What follows is one T cell receptor (beta chain) and its context. The data derive from a study of blood T cell repertoires in COVID-19. Trimming took 4 bases from V and 2 from J; bases not matched to a gene: 2. CDR3 length equals 13 residues. Germline CDR1 and CDR2: SGHNT and YYREEE (reference sequence). The authors' processing: Reference gene primer amplification in the assay estimated nucleated cell counts. The method was immunoSEQ multiplex PCR; TCRdb's version includes in-frame clones alone and lacks a portion of them. That table is the source of V, J and clone size, and D and trimming were worked out from the DNA. The top ten hold around a sixth of the sample, which has 100,000 or so clones, about 90% seen once.

V and J are TRBV5-4 and TRBJ2-7; 8 bases are a match to TRBD1. Material for sequencing was peripheral blood. The TCR sequence derives from a man in his fifties or sixties with acute or convalescent COVID-19. Written as DNA, the CDR3 is TGTGCCAGCAGCCGGACAGGGACCTACGAGCAGTACTTC. It translates to CASSRTGTYEQYF.